This TCR beta chain stems from a study of Graves' ophthalmopathy and Graves' hyperthyroidism. In its sample, this clonotype was seen many times. Scientists amplified the TCR beta CDR3 regions from RNA transcripts. RT-PCR was first run with HTBI primers, then multiplex PCR in a second round. Using its own MiXCR run on the multiplex PCR reads, TCRdb lists one record per CDR3 protein. Of just over 600,000 distinct CDR3 sequences in the sample, approximately 22% were seen once. The CDR3 is made up of 13 amino acids. Germline lookup yields CDR1 MNHEY and CDR2 SMNVEV (reference sequence). V lost 2 bases to trimming and J lost 4 bases, with 8 bases between them.

The chain combines TRBV27 with TRBJ1-1; D unresolved. Sequenced sample: peripheral blood. This receptor was taken from a woman aged 18 to 35 with stable Graves' hyperthyroidism. Some clones in this sample may be carry-over from other donors' samples. The CDR3: CASSLISSTEAFF. In nucleotides, the CDR3 is TGTGCCAGCAGTTTAATCAGCTCCACTGAAGCTTTCTTT.